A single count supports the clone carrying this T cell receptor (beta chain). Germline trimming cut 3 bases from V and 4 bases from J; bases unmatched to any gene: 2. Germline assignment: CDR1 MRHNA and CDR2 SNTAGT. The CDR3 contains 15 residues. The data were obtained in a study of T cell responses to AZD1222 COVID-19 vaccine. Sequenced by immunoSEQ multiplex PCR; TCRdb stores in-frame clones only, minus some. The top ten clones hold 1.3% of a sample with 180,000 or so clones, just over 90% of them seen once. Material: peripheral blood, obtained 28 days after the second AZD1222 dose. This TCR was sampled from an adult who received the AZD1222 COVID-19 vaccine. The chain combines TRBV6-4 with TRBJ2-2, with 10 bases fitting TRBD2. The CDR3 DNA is TGTGCCAGCAGTGAACAGCGGGAGGGCACCGGGGAGCTGTTTTTT. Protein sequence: CASSEQREGTGELFF.